There are many counts of the clone carrying this T cell receptor (beta chain). Its antigen remains unknown. There were no patients who had received any treatment before thyroid surgery. Original data processing: The study built a papillary thyroid cancer distant-metastasis classifier from CDR3 differences across clinicopathological groups. With MiXCR, TCRdb called clones anew from the PCR reads. These V and J calls rely on TCRdb rather than the paper's analysis. The sample consists of 24,000 or so clones, approximately 22% of them appearing once. This record comes from a study of metastatic and nonmetastatic thyroid tumors. Study in general: Repertoires were compared across blood and tumor or nodule tissue from malignant and benign thyroid patients. General study findings and limits: As reported, TCR beta diversity in blood and tumor was significantly higher in malignant thyroid tumors than in benign nodules.

The sequence was collected from a female donor with papillary thyroid cancer or a benign thyroid nodule (not recorded which). Some clones in this sample may be carry-over from other donors' samples. Sequences were obtained from tumor tissue.

CDR3 DNA: TGTGCCAGCAGTGACGGGAGCTCCTACAATGAGCAGTTCTTC. Its protein is CASSDGSSYNEQFF. The chain is built from TRBV3-1 and TRBJ2-1; D possibly corresponds to TRBD2 (6 bases). Germline CDR1 and CDR2: LGHDT and YNNKEL (reference sequence). V lost 6 bases, J lost 0 bases, and 9 bases lay in between. The CDR3 totals 14 residues.